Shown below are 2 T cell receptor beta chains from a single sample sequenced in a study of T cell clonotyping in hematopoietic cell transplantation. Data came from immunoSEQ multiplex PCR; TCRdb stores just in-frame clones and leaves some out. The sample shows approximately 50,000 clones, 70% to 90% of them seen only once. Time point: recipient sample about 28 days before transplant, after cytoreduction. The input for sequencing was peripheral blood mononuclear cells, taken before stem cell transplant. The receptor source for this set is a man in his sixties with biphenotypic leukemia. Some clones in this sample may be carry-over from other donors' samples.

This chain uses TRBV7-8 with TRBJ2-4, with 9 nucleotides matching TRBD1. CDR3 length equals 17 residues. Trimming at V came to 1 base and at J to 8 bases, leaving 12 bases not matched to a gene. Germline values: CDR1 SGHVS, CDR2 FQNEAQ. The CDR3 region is CASSLVLPGTGTDIQYF. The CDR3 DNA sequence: TGTGCCAGCAGCTTAGTACTTCCCGGGACAGGGACGGACATTCAGTACTTC.

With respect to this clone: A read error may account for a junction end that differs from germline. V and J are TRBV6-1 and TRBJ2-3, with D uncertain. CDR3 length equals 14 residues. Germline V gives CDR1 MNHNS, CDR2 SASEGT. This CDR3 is CASREDLGFDTQYF. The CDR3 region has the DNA TGTGCCAGCAGAGAAGACTTGGGGTTTGATACGCAGTATTTT.